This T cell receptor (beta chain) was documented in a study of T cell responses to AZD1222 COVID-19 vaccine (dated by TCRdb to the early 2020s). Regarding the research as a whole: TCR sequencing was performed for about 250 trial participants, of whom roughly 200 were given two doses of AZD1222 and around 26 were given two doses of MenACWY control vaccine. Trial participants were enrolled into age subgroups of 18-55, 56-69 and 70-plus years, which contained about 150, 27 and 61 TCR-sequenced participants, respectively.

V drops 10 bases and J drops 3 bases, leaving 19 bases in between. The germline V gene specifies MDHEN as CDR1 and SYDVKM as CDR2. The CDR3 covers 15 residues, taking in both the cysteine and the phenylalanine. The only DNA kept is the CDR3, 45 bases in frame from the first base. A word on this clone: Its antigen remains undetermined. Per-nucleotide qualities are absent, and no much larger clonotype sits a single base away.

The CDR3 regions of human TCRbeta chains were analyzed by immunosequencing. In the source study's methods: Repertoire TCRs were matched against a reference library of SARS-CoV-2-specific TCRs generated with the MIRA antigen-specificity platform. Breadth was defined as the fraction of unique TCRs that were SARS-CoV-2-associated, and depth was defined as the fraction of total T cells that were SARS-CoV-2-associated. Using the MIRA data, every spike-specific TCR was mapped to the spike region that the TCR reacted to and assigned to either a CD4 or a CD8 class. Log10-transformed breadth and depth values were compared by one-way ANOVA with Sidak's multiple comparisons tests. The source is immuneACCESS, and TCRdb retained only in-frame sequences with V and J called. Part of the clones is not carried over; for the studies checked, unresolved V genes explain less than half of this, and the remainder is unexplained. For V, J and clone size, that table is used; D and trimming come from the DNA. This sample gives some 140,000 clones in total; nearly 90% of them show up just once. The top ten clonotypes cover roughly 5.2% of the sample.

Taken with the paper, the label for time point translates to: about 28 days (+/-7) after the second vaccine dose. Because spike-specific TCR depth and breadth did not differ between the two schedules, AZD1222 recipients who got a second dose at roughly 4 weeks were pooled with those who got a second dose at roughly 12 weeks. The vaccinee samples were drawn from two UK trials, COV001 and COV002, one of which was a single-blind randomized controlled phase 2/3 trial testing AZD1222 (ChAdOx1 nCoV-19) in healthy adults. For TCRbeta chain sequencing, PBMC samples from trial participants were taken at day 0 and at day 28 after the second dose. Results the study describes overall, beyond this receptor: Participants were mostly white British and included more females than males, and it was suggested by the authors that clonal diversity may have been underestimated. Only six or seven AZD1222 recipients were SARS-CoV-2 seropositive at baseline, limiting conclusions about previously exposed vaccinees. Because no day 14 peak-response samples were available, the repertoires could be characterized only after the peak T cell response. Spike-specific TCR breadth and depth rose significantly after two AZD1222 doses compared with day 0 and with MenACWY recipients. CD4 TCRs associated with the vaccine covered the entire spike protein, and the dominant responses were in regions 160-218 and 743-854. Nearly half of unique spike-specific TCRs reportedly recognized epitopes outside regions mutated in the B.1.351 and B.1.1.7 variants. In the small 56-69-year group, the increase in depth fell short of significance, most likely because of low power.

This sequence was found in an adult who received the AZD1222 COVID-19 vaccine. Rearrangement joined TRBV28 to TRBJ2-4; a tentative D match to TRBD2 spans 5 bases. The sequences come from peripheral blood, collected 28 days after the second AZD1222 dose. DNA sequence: TGTGCCACGGCCGCGGAGAGACTACGCAAAAACATTCAGTACTTC. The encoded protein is CATAAERLRKNIQYF.